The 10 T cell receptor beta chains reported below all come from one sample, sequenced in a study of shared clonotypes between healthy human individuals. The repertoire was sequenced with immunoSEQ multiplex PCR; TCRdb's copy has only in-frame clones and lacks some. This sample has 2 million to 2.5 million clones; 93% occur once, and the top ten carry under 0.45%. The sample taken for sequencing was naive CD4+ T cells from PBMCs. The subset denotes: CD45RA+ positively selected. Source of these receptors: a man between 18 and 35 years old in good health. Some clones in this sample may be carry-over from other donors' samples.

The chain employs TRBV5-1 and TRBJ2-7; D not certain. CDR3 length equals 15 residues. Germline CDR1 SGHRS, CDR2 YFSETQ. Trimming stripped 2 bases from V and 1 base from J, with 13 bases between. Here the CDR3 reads CASSFLGNPSYEQYF. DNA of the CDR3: TGCGCCAGCAGCTTTCTGGGCAACCCTTCCTACGAGCAGTACTTC.

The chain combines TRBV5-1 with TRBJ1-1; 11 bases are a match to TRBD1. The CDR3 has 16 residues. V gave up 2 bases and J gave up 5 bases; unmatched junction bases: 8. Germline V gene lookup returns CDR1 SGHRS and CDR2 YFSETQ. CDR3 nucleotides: TGCGCCAGCAGCTTTGGGTCCGGGACAGGGGGAACTGAAGCTTTCTTT. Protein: CASSFGSGTGGTEAFF.

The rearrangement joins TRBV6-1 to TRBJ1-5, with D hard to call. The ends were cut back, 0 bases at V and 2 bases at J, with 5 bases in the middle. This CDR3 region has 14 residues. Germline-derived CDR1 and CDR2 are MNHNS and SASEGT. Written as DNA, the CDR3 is TGTGCCAGCAGTGAAGCATGGGGCAATCAGCCCCAGCATTTT. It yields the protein CASSEAWGNQPQHF.

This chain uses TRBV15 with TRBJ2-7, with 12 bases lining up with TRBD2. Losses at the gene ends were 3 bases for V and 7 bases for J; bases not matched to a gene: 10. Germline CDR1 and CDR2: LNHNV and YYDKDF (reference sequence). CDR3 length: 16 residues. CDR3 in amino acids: CATSRGRLAGVLEQYF. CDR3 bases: TGTGCCACCAGCAGGGGCCGACTAGCGGGAGTGCTTGAGCAGTACTTC.

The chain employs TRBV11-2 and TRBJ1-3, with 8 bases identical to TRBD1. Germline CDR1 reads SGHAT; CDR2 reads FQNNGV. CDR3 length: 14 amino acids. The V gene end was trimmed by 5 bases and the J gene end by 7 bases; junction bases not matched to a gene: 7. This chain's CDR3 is CASSRFRQGNTIYF. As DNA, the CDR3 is TGTGCCAGCAGCCGATTTCGACAGGGGAACACCATATATTTT.

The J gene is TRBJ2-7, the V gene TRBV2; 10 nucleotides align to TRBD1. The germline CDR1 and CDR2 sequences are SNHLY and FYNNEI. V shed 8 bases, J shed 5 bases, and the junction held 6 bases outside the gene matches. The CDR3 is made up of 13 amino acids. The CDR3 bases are TGTGCCAGCTTACGGGACAGGGGAAACGAGCAGTACTTC. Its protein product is CASLRDRGNEQYF.

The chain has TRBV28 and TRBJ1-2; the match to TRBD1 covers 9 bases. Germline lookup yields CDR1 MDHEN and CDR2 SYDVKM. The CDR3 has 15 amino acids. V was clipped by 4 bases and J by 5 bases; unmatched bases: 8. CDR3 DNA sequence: TGTGCCAGCAGTTACGGACAGGGGTCGGGGTATGGCTACACCTTC. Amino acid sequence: CASSYGQGSGYGYTF.

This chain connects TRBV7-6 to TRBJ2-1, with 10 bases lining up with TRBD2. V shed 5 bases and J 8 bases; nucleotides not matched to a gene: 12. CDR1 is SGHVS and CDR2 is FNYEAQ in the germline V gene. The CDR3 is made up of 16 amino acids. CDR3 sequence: CASSPWTSGGFDEQFF. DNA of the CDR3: TGTGCCAGCAGCCCTTGGACTAGCGGTGGTTTCGATGAGCAGTTCTTC.

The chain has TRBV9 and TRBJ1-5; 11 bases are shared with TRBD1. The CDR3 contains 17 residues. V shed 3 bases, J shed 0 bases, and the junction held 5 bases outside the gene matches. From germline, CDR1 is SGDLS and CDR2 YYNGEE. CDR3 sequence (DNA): TGTGCCAGCAGCGCGGGACAGGGGGATCTTAGCAATCAGCCCCAGCATTTT. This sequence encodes CASSAGQGDLSNQPQHF. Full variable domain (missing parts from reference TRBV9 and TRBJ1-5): DSGVTQTPKHLITATGQRVTLRCSPRSGDLSVYWYQQSLDQGLQFLIQYYNGEERAKGNILERFSAQQFPDLHSELNLSSLELGDSALYFCASSAGQGDLSNQPQHFGDGTRLSIL.

CDR3 bases: TGTGCCAGCAGCTTACTCCCCGGGTCTAGAAGTAACTATGGCTACACCTTC. This codes for CASSLLPGSRSNYGYTF. The chain couples TRBV7-2 to TRBJ1-2; D uncertain. Trimming cost V 2 bases and J 1 base, with 17 bases left between them. The CDR3 has 17 amino acids. The V gene's germline CDR1 is SGHTA and CDR2 FQGNSA.